The 4 T cell receptor beta chains reported below all come from one sample, sequenced in a study of T cells in tuberculosis. Clones were read by immunoSEQ multiplex PCR, and TCRdb kept only the in-frame ones, dropping some. The sample contains 35,000 to 40,000 clones, 90% to 95% of which appear only once. What was sequenced was PBMCs. The receptors here all came from a donor between 10 and 29 years old with latent tuberculosis or without tuberculosis infection. Some clones in this sample may be carry-over from other donors' samples.

The chain uses TRBV6-5 and TRBJ1-2; a possible D gene is TRBD1 (5 bases). V was trimmed by 0 bases and J by 3 bases, leaving 11 bases between them. Germline CDR1 and CDR2: MNHEY and SVGAGI. This CDR3 contains 15 residues. CDR3 nucleotide sequence: TGTGCCAGCAGTTACTCTATAGACAGCTACTATGGCTACACCTTC. This encodes CASSYSIDSYYGYTF.

This sequence joins TRBV4-3 and TRBJ1-6, with 8 bases fitting TRBD1. V lost 0 bases to trimming and J lost 7 bases; unmatched junction nucleotides: 5. The CDR3 is 16 residues long. Germline CDR1 and CDR2: LGHNA and YSLEER. The CDR3 DNA reads as TGCGCCAGCAGCCAAGAACCGACAGGGGTCAATTCACCCCTCCACTTT. Translated, it gives CASSQEPTGVNSPLHF.

The count of this clone is one. CDR3 DNA sequence: TGCGCCACGGCGGAACTGGCAGGGTCAGATACGCAGTATTTT. Translating it yields CATAELAGSDTQYF. This rearrangement joins TRBV5-1 to TRBJ2-3, with D possibly matching TRBD1 (5 bases). Germline CDR1 reads SGHRS; CDR2 reads YFSETQ. CDR3 length equals 14 residues. V gave up 9 bases and J gave up 4 bases, with 18 bases separating them.

This clone was picked up one time. The rearrangement links TRBV4-3 to TRBJ2-3, with D perhaps TRBD2 (5 bases). This CDR3 has 18 amino acids. Germline CDR1 is LGHNA and CDR2 is YSLEER. Trimming took off 0 bases at V and 3 bases at J, with 19 bases between the two ends. The CDR3 DNA sequence: TGCGCCAGCAGCCAAGATTTTTTCGGGGAAGTTGTTACAGATACGCAGTATTTT. This codes for CASSQDFFGEVVTDTQYF.